Listed here are 21 T cell receptor beta chains from one sample, sequenced in a study of shared clonotypes between healthy human individuals. Clones were read by immunoSEQ multiplex PCR, and TCRdb kept only the in-frame ones, dropping some. Among around 1.9 million clones listed, roughly 91% were seen once. It was CD45RO-negative cells, positively selected for CCR7, that made up naive CD8 cells, with terminally differentiated effector memory CD45RA+ cells excluded. Sequencing was performed on naive CD8+ T cells from PBMCs. The receptors were sampled from a young man in good health. Some clones in this sample may be carry-over from other donors' samples.

The rearrangement uses TRBV23-1 and TRBJ1-1, with TRBD1 identical over 10 bases. TRBV23-1 is marked as an open reading frame, function uncertain. The CDR3 is 17 amino acids. V shed 4 bases and J 5 bases; nucleotides not matched to a gene: 13. CDR3 in DNA: TGCGCCAGCAGTCCGTATTCGACAGGGGGCCTGGATACTGAAGCTTTCTTT. It yields the protein CASSPYSTGGLDTEAFF.

The chain employs TRBV28 and TRBJ1-2; TRBD1 might be the D (6 bases). CDR1 and CDR2 (germline): MDHEN, SYDVKM. The CDR3 has 13 residues. Trimming took off 6 bases at V and 8 bases at J, with 16 bases between the two ends. The chain's CDR3 is CASRRTGFWGYTF. CDR3 coding DNA: TGTGCCAGCAGACGTACAGGGTTTTGGGGCTACACCTTC.

This chain joins TRBV11-3 and TRBJ2-1; maybe TRBD2 (6 bases). With 3 bases removed from V and 7 bases from J, the gap between germline ends came to 16 bases. Germline loops: CDR1 SGHNT, CDR2 YENEEA. The CDR3 contains 15 residues. The CDR3 reads CASSLGRNLGNEQFF. The DNA for the CDR3 is TGTGCCAGCAGCTTGGGGAGGAATTTAGGGAATGAGCAGTTCTTC.

V usage is TRBV7-9 and J usage is TRBJ1-2; 7 nucleotides align to TRBD1. The ends lost 3 bases at V and 2 bases at J; junction bases unmatched: 3. CDR3 length: 14 amino acids. Germline V gene sequence: CDR1 SEHNR, CDR2 FQNEAQ (reference sequence). The CDR3 is CASSFPTGNYGYTF. The CDR3 coding sequence is TGTGCCAGCAGCTTTCCGACAGGGAACTATGGCTACACCTTC.

Here the CDR3 DNA reads TGTGCCAGTAGGTGGTCAGGGGATGCCTACGAGCAGTACTTC. Its protein is CASRWSGDAYEQYF. The chain has TRBV19 and TRBJ2-7, with D possibly TRBD1 on 6 matching bases. Germline assignment: CDR1 LNHDA and CDR2 SQIVND (reference sequence). There are 14 residues in the CDR3. Trimming left V 6 bases short and J 2 bases short, with 14 bases between. Using reference TRBV19 and TRBJ2-7 for the parts outside the CDR3, the full variable domain is DGGITQSPKYLFRKEGQNVTLSCEQNLNHDAMYWYRQDPGQGLRLIYYSQIVNDFQKGDIAEGYSVSREKKESFPLTVTSAQKNPTAFYLCASRWSGDAYEQYFGPGTRLTVT.

The chain carries TRBV9 and TRBJ2-1, with 8 bases lining up with TRBD2. The V gene end was trimmed by 3 bases and the J gene end by 8 bases; junction bases not matched to a gene: 16. The CDR3 contains 17 residues. Germline lookup yields CDR1 SGDLS and CDR2 YYNGEE. The CDR3 bases are TGTGCCAGCAGCGAGGGGATGGGGCTAGCGGGCGGCGATGAGCAGTTCTTC. This encodes CASSEGMGLAGGDEQFF.

This chain connects TRBV5-8 to TRBJ2-3; D ambiguous. CDR3 length: 12 amino acids. The germline CDR1 and CDR2 sequences are SGHTS and YDEGEE. Trimming removed 9 bases at V and 3 bases at J, with 11 bases between. This CDR3 is CATTRVTDTQYF. The CDR3 region has the DNA TGTGCCACCACCCGGGTGACAGATACGCAGTATTTT.

The V gene is TRBV18, the J gene TRBJ2-7, with a tentative D call TRBD2 (6 bases). V lost 5 bases to trimming and J lost 6 bases, with 20 bases between them. The V gene's germline CDR1 is KGHSH and CDR2 LQKENI. The CDR3 totals 15 residues. Written as DNA, the CDR3 is TGTGCCAGCTCAGAAGGGGCGGGAAGGTCAGGCGAGCAGTACTTC. Protein product: CASSEGAGRSGEQYF.

Regarding this clone: The sample has other DNA sequences that encode this CDR3 too. The J gene is TRBJ1-5, the V gene TRBV28, with D hard to call. V dropped 3 bases and J dropped 0 bases, with 6 bases sitting between them. This CDR3 has 14 residues. Germline assignment: CDR1 MDHEN and CDR2 SYDVKM. The CDR3, as DNA: TGTGCCAGCAGTTTCGCTATTAGCAATCAGCCCCAGCATTTT. Its translation is CASSFAISNQPQHF.

The rearrangement uses TRBV15 and TRBJ2-1; 9 positions match TRBD2. Germline trimming cut 5 bases from V and 2 bases from J; bases unmatched to any gene: 7. Germline V gene data show CDR1 as LNHNV and CDR2 as YYDKDF (reference sequence). This CDR3 has 16 amino acids. The CDR3 reads CATSEWASGAYNEQFF. In DNA, the CDR3 is TGTGCCACCAGCGAGTGGGCTAGCGGGGCCTACAATGAGCAGTTCTTC.

The gene calls are TRBV6-6 and TRBJ2-3; 7 bases map to TRBD1. CDR1 MNHNY and CDR2 SVGAGI come from the germline V gene (reference sequence). V was pared by 8 bases and J by 4 bases, with 12 bases of the junction left unmatched. The CDR3 is 15 amino acids. CDR3 coding DNA: TGTGCCAGCCGACCGTATGCAGGGGGATCAGATACGCAGTATTTT. Amino acids: CASRPYAGGSDTQYF.

This rearrangement joins TRBV4-3 to TRBJ2-1; possibly TRBD2 for D (6 bases). The CDR3 has 17 amino acids. Germline assignment: CDR1 LGHNA and CDR2 YSLEER. V was shortened by 0 bases and J by 0 bases, with 12 bases between the two germline ends. In DNA form, the CDR3 reads TGCGCCAGCAGCCAAGATTCCCGGGAGATCTCCTACAATGAGCAGTTCTTC. Residues: CASSQDSREISYNEQFF.

The V call is TRBV7-8, the J call TRBJ2-7; TRBD1 aligns across 9 bases. Germline V lookup: CDR1 SGHVS, CDR2 FQNEAQ. The CDR3 extends over 16 amino acids. V trimming: 2 bases; J trimming: 5 bases; junction bases outside the gene matches: 10. The CDR3 reads CASSLNPGQGFNEQYF. The CDR3 DNA is TGTGCCAGCAGCTTAAACCCGGGACAGGGCTTCAACGAGCAGTACTTC. Supplemented by reference TRBV7-8 and TRBJ2-7, the full variable domain reads GAGVSQSPRYKVAKRGQDVALRCDPISGHVSLFWYQQALGQGPEFLTYFQNEAQLDKSGLPSDRFFAERPEGSVSTLKIQRTQQEDSAVYLCASSLNPGQGFNEQYFGPGTRLTVT.

The chain couples TRBV28 to TRBJ1-5; D is ambiguous. CDR1 is MDHEN and CDR2 is SYDVKM in the germline V gene. With 3 bases removed from V and 0 bases from J, the gap between germline ends came to 21 bases. The CDR3 loop spans 19 amino acids. The CDR3 spells CASSFPSPKQLYSNQPQHF. The CDR3 DNA follows: TGTGCCAGCAGTTTTCCCTCTCCTAAACAACTCTATAGCAATCAGCCCCAGCATTTT.

The chain is built from TRBV4-2 and TRBJ1-2; no reliable D call. Germline values: CDR1 LGHNA, CDR2 YNFKEQ. There are 15 residues in the CDR3. V dropped 1 base and J dropped 4 bases, with 13 bases sitting between them. The DNA of the CDR3 is TGTGCCAGCAGCCAAGCCCGGTACCCTATCTATGGCTACACCTTC. Translated: CASSQARYPIYGYTF.

The rearrangement joins TRBV19 to TRBJ2-5, with D uncertain. CDR3 size: 15 residues. With 1 base removed from V and 5 bases from J, the gap between germline ends came to 14 bases. Germline assignment: CDR1 LNHDA and CDR2 SQIVND (reference sequence). CDR3 sequence reads: CASSIVNSVRETQYF. The DNA for the CDR3 is TGTGCCAGTAGTATAGTTAACAGCGTTCGGGAGACCCAGTACTTC.

With regard to this clone: This CDR3 is also generated by other DNA sequences in the sample. The CDR3 region has the DNA TGTGCCAGCAGCTTAGGTGGTGAGCAGTTCTTC. This encodes CASSLGGEQFF. The chain combines TRBV7-9 with TRBJ2-1; D gene uncertain. The CDR3 totals 11 residues. Trimming took off 1 base at V and 9 bases at J, with 4 bases between the two ends. Per germline, CDR1 SEHNR and CDR2 FQNEAQ (reference sequence).

The chain uses TRBV6-1 and TRBJ2-3; D is undetermined. Germline loops: CDR1 MNHNS, CDR2 SASEGT. The CDR3 has 14 amino acids. Trimming stripped 2 bases from V and 5 bases from J, with 11 bases between. The CDR3 nucleotides are TGTGCCAGCAGTGAAAGGGTTCGAGGAGATACGCAGTATTTT. Protein: CASSERVRGDTQYF.

This sequence joins TRBV6-5 and TRBJ2-1, with TRBD2 matching over 10 bases. The V gene end was trimmed by 4 bases and the J gene end by 3 bases; junction bases not matched to a gene: 6. Germline V gene data show CDR1 as MNHEY and CDR2 as SVGAGI. The CDR3 contains 16 residues. CDR3 bases: TGTGCCAGCAGTTTCACTAGCGGGATCGTCTACAATGAGCAGTTCTTC. Amino acid sequence: CASSFTSGIVYNEQFF.

This chain connects TRBV30 to TRBJ1-1; D is unresolved. The CDR3 has 13 residues. Trimming pared 5 bases from V and 0 bases from J, leaving 10 bases between. The germline V gene encodes CDR1 GTSNPN and CDR2 SVGIG (reference sequence). This CDR3 is CAWVWTVNTEAFF. CDR3 bases: TGTGCCTGGGTATGGACGGTGAACACTGAAGCTTTCTTT. Filled out from reference TRBV30 and TRBJ1-1, the complete variable domain reads SQTIHQWPATLVQPVGSPLSLECTVEGTSNPNLYWYRQAAGRGLQLLFYSVGIGQISSEVPQNLSASRPQDRQFILSSKKLLLSDSGFYLCAWVWTVNTEAFFGQGTRLTVV.

The rearrangement uses TRBV10-3 and TRBJ2-1; 9 bases map to TRBD2. This CDR3 is 13 amino acids long. The J segment lost 7 bases and the V segment lost 8 bases, leaving 6 bases of the junction unmatched. Germline V gene data show CDR1 as ENHRY and CDR2 as SYGVKD. CDR3 sequence reads: CAIRGRAGNEQFF. CDR3 DNA sequence: TGTGCCATCCGCGGGAGGGCCGGAAATGAGCAGTTCTTC.